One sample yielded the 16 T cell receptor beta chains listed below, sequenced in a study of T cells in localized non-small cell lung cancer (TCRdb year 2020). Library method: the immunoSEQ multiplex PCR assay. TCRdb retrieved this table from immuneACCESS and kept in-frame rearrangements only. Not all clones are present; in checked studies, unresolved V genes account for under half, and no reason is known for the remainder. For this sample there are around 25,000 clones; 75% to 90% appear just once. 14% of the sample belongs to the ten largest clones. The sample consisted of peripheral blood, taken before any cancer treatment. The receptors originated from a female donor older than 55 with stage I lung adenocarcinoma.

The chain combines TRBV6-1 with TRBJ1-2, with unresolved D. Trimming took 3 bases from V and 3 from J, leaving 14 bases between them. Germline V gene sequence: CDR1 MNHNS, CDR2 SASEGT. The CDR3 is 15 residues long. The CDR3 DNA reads TGTGCCAGCAGTGAGCCCGTCCTTAGTCACTATGGCTACACCTTC. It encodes CASSEPVLSHYGYTF.

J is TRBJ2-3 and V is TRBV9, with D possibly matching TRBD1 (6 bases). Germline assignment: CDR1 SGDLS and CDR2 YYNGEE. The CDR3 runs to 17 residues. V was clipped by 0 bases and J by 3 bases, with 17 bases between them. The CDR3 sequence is CASSVAPGHRTTDTQYF. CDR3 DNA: TGTGCCAGCAGCGTAGCGCCGGGACACCGAACAACAGATACGCAGTATTTT.

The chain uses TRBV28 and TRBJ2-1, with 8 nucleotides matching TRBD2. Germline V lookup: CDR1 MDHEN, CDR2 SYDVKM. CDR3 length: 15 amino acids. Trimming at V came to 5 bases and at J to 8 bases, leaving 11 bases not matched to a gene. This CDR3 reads CASSVTSGVDYEQFF. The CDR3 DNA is TGTGCCAGCAGTGTTACTAGCGGCGTTGATTATGAGCAGTTCTTC. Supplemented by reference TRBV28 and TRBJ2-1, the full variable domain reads DVKVTQSSRYLVKRTGEKVFLECVQDMDHENMFWYRQDPGLGLRLIYFSYDVKMKEKGDIPEGYSVSREKKERFSLILESASTNQTSMYLCASSVTSGVDYEQFFGPGTRLTVL.

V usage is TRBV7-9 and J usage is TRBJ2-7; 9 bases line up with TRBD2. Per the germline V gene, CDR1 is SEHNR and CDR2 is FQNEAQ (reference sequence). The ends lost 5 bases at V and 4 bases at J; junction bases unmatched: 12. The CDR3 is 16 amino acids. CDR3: CASSSRGAGGRYEQYF. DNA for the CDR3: TGTGCCAGCAGCAGCCGGGGAGCGGGGGGCAGGTACGAGCAGTACTTC. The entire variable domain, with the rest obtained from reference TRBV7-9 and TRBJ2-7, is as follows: DTGVSQNPRHKITKRGQNVTFRCDPISEHNRLYWYRQTLGQGPEFLTYFQNEAQLEKSRLLSDRFSAERPKGSFSTLEIQRTEQGDSAMYLCASSSRGAGGRYEQYFGPGTRLTVT.

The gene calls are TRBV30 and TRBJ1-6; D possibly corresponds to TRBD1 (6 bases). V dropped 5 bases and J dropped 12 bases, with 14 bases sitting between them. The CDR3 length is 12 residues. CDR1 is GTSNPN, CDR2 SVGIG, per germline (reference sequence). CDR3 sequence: CAWSTGSIPLHF. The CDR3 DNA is TGTGCCTGGTCTACAGGGTCCATACCCCTCCACTTT.

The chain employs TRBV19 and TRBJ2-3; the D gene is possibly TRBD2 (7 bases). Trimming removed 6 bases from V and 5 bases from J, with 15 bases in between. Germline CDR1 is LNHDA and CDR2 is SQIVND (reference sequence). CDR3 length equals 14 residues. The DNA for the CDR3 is TGTGCCAGTAGCGGCGGGGGAGGGGGAGATACGCAGTATTTT. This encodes CASSGGGGGDTQYF.

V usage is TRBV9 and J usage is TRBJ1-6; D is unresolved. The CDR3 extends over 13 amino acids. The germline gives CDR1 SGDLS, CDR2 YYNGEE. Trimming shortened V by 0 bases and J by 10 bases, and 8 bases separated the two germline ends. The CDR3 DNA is TGTGCCAGCAGCGTAGGCCTGAGGTCACCCCTCCACTTT. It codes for CASSVGLRSPLHF.

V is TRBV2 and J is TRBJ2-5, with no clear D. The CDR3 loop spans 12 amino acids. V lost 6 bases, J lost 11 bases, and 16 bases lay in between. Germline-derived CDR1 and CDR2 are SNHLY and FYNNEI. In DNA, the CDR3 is TGTGCCAGCAGAGGCTCTCAACGCACGCAGTACTTC. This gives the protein CASRGSQRTQYF.

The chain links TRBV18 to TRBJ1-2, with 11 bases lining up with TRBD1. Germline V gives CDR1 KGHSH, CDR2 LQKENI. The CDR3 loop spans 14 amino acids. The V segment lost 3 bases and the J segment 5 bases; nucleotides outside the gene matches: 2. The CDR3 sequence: CASSPGQGGYGYTF. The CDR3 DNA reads TGTGCCAGCTCACCGGGACAGGGGGGATATGGCTACACCTTC.

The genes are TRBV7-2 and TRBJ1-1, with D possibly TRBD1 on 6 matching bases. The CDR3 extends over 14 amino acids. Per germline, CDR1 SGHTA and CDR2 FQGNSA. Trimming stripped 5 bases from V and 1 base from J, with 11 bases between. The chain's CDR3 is CASSHTGTNTEAFF. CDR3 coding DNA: TGTGCCAGCAGCCATACAGGGACGAACACTGAAGCTTTCTTT.

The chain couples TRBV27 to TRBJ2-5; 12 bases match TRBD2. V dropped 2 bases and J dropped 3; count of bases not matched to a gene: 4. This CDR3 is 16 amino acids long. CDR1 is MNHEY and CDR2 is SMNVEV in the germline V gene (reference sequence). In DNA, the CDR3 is TGTGCCAGCAGTTTACGGAGGACTAGCGGGAAAGAGACCCAGTACTTC. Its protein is CASSLRRTSGKETQYF.

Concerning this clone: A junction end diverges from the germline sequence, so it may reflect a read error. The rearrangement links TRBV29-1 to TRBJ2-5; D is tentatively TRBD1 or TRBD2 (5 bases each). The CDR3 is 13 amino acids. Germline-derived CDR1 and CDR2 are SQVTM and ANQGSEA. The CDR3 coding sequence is TGCAGCGTTAAGAGGGACGCAGAAGAGACCCGGTACTTC. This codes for CSVKRDAEETRYF. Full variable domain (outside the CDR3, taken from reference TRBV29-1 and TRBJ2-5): SAVISQKPSRDICQRGTSLTIQCQVDSQVTMMFWYRQQPGQSLTLIATANQGSEATYESGFVIDKFPISRPNLTFSTLTVSNMSPEDSSIYLCSVKRDAEETRYFGPGTRLLVL.

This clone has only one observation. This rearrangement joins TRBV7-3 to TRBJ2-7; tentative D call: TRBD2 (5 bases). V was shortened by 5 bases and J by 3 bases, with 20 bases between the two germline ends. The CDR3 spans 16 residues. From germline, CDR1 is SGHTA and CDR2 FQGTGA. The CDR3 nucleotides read TGTGCCAGCAGCCGACTCGCGGGTAGTTCCCTCTACGAGCAGTACTTC. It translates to CASSRLAGSSLYEQYF.

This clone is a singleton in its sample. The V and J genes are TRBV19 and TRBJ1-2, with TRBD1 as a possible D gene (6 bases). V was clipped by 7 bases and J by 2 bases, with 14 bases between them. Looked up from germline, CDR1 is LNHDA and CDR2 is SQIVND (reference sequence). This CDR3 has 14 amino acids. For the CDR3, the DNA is TGTGCCAGTACCCACCCGACAGGAAACTATGGCTACACCTTC. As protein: CASTHPTGNYGYTF.

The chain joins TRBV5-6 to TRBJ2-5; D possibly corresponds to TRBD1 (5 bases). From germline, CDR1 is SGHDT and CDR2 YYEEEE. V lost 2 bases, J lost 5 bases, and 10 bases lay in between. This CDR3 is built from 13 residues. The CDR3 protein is CASSLDRRETQYF. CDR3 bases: TGTGCCAGCAGCTTAGACAGAAGGGAGACCCAGTACTTC. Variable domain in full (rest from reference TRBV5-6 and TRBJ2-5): DAGVTQSPTHLIKTRGQQVTLRCSPKSGHDTVSWYQQALGQGPQFIFQYYEEEERQRGNFPDRFSGHQFPNYSSELNVNALLLGDSALYLCASSLDRRETQYFGPGTRLLVL.

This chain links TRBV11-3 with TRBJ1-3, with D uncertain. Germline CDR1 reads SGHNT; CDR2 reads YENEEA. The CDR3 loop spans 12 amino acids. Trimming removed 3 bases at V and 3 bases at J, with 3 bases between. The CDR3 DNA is TGTGCCAGCAGCTTTGGTGGAAACACCATATATTTT. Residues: CASSFGGNTIYF.